Listed here are 23 T cell receptor beta chains from one sample, sequenced in a study of blood T cells in healthy people across ages (dated by TCRdb to between 2014 and 2017). The library was prepared using 5' RACE. Sequenced on an Illumina HiSeq 2500. A second PCR of roughly 7 to 11 cycles was performed with a sample-barcoded 5' primer and a J-beta primer mix. TCRdb reprocessed the public reads (quality trimming at Q25 with fastp, clone calling with MiXCR) and kept in-frame beta chains. Rows with one shared CDR3 protein collapse into an entry with the most common genes and DNA. The sample profile shows about 810,000 distinct CDR3 sequences; around 36% of them were found once. 10% to 15% of the sample lies in the top ten. Sequenced sample: blood. The receptors derive from a young man in good health.

This chain uses TRBV6-1 with TRBJ1-1; D is undetermined. The V gene lost 3 bases and the J gene lost 0 bases, with 8 bases spanning the gap. The CDR3 length is 14 residues. From germline, CDR1 is MNHNS and CDR2 SASEGT. The CDR3 region is CASSEGNMNTEAFF. In DNA, the CDR3 is TGTGCCAGCAGTGAGGGGAATATGAACACTGAAGCTTTCTTT.

This clonotype turned up a few times. V is TRBV5-5 and J is TRBJ1-6; the D is unclear. This CDR3 region has 14 residues. The V end was cut by 5 bases, the J end by 7 bases, with 13 bases between. From germline, CDR1 is SGHKS and CDR2 YYEKEE (reference sequence). As DNA, the CDR3 is TGTGCCAGCAGGCTCTCGGGCGGAAATTCACCCCTCCACTTT. It codes for CASRLSGGNSPLHF.

This clonotype showed up just a few times. A read error may account for a junction end that differs from germline. This chain connects TRBV7-7 to TRBJ2-2; TRBD1 matches at 7 bases. The CDR3 length is 17 residues. CDR1 is SSHAT and CDR2 is FNYEAQ in the germline V gene (reference sequence). This CDR3 is CASSVDRATSGTGELFF. CDR3 coding DNA: TGTGCTAGCAGCGTAGACAGGGCCACCTCGGGCACCGGGGAGCTGTTTTTT.

The rearrangement joins TRBV20-1 to TRBJ1-6; 9 bases line up with TRBD1. The CDR3 spans 16 residues. V dropped 6 bases and J dropped 4; count of bases not matched to a gene: 10. Per the germline V gene, CDR1 is DFQATT and CDR2 is SNEGSKA (reference sequence). CDR3 amino acids: CSARLGQGIYNSPLHF. In nucleotides, the CDR3 is TGCAGTGCCCGGTTGGGACAGGGAATTTATAATTCACCCCTCCACTTT.

As to this clonotype: This may come from a read error, since a much larger clone is one base off. The J gene is TRBJ1-2, the V gene TRBV28; no firm D call. Germline values: CDR1 MDHEN, CDR2 SYDVKM. This CDR3 contains 13 residues. The CDR3 DNA reads TGTTCCAGCACCGATGAGGGAGAAAATGGCTACACCTTC. Residues: CSSTDEGENGYTF.

This clonotype came up a few times. This sequence joins TRBV12-3 or TRBV12-4 and TRBJ2-5; 9 bases map to TRBD1. The ends lost 7 bases at V and 5 bases at J; junction bases unmatched: 11. This CDR3 has 15 residues. The CDR3 DNA follows: TGTGCCAGCATCCCTGACAGGGGGTTCGGGGAGACCCAGTACTTC. The encoded protein is CASIPDRGFGETQYF.

Worth noting for this clonotype: Since a much larger clone is just one base distant, this may be a read error. V and J are TRBV20-1 and TRBJ2-3; a possible D gene is TRBD2 (5 bases). This CDR3 has 15 residues. The V gene lost 5 bases and the J gene lost 1 base, with 16 bases spanning the gap. Germline lookup yields CDR1 DFQATT and CDR2 SNEGSKA (reference sequence). CDR3 bases: TGCAGTGCTGGAGCGGTCGGGTCCCGCACAGATACGCAGTATTTT. It translates to CSAGAVGSRTDTQYF.

This clonotype was observed at least ten times. V gene TRBV7-2 combines with J gene TRBJ2-1, with a tentative D call TRBD2 (6 bases). The CDR3 length is 14 residues. Germline CDR1 reads SGHTA; CDR2 reads FQGNSA. Trimming took off 4 bases at V and 7 bases at J, with 14 bases between the two ends. The CDR3 region is CASSYNTGGNEQFF. As DNA, the CDR3 is TGTGCCAGCAGCTATAATACTGGAGGGAATGAGCAGTTCTTC.

Remarks on this clonotype: This may be a read error, as it is one base from a much larger clone. This chain links TRBV7-3 with TRBJ2-1; 12 bases line up with TRBD2. The end of the DNA aligns better with TRBJ2-7, so the J call may be wrong. The CDR3 has 18 amino acids. CDR1 is SGHTA and CDR2 is FQGTGA in the germline V gene. DNA for the CDR3: TGTGCCAGCAGCCGCGGACTAGCGGGAATCACCTCCTACAATGAGCAGTACTTC. Its protein product is CASSRGLAGITSYNEQYF.

The chain couples TRBV7-2 to TRBJ1-1; 7 bases are a match to TRBD1. CDR3 length: 13 residues. Germline CDR1 reads SGHTA; CDR2 reads FQGNSA. V was clipped by 1 base and J by 11 bases; unmatched bases: 7. In DNA form, the CDR3 reads TGTGCCAGCAGCTTAGTTACAGGGGACGGTGCTTTCTTT. It encodes CASSLVTGDGAFF.

V gene TRBV20-1 combines with J gene TRBJ2-4, with TRBD1 matching over 9 bases. The CDR3 totals 15 residues. The germline V gene encodes CDR1 DFQATT and CDR2 SNEGSKA (reference sequence). V was pared by 2 bases and J by 13 bases, with 15 bases of the junction left unmatched. The CDR3 DNA is TGCAGTGCTAGACTCTATGGGACAGGGCAGTATGAGCAGTACTTC. Translating gives CSARLYGTGQYEQYF.

This clonotype was found a few times. This chain joins TRBV6-1 and TRBJ1-2; weak D call: TRBD1 (6 bases). The CDR3 is made up of 13 amino acids. Germline CDR1 is MNHNS and CDR2 is SASEGT. Trimming removed 4 bases from V and 6 bases from J, with 12 bases in between. CDR3 in amino acids: CASSGDRPNGYTF. DNA for the CDR3: TGTGCCAGCAGTGGTGACAGGCCAAATGGCTACACCTTC.

Only a few counts were recorded for this clonotype. J is TRBJ2-3 and V is TRBV20-1; TRBD2 agrees at 7 bases. The trim removed 2 bases at V and 6 bases at J, leaving 11 bases unmatched. Germline CDR1 DFQATT, CDR2 SNEGSKA (reference sequence). CDR3 length: 15 residues. The chain's CDR3 is CSARPSGTTSDTQYF. As DNA, the CDR3 is TGCAGTGCTAGACCCTCCGGGACTACTTCCGATACGCAGTATTTT.

The genes are TRBV7-2 and TRBJ2-7, with D possibly TRBD2 on 6 matching bases. The J call is doubtful: the DNA matches TRBJ2-5 better. Germline loops: CDR1 SGHTA, CDR2 FQGNSA. The length of the CDR3 is 15 residues. DNA for the CDR3: TGTGCCAGCAGCTTATATGCGGGGCTACAAGAGACCCAGTACTTC. It encodes CASSLYAGLQETQYF.

Regarding this clonotype: This could be a read error, since a much larger clone is one nucleotide away. The rearrangement links TRBV12-3 or TRBV12-4 to TRBJ2-1; the D is unclear. CDR3 size: 13 residues. Trimming cost V 6 bases and J 10 bases, with 16 bases left between them. The CDR3 nucleotides read TGTGCCAGCAGCCCTGGATTTATCGACGAGCAGTTCTTC. It translates to CASSPGFIDEQFF.

The V and J genes are TRBV3-1 and TRBJ2-5; TRBD2 aligns across 8 bases. The last part of the DNA fits TRBJ2-7 better; the J call may be wrong. This CDR3 is built from 14 residues. The germline V gene has CDR1 LGHDT and CDR2 YNNKEL (reference sequence). The CDR3 region is CASSQGGLVHEQYF. The CDR3 DNA is TGTGCCAGCAGCCAAGGGGGACTAGTCCACGAGCAGTACTTC.

This clonotype occurred many times. This sequence joins TRBV12-3 or TRBV12-4 and TRBJ2-1, with a weak D call TRBD1 (6 bases). Trimming took 2 bases from V and 9 from J, leaving 8 bases between them. The CDR3 consists of 12 residues. CDR3 sequence (DNA): TGTGCCAGCAGTTTAATACAGGGTGAGCAGTTCTTC. Residues: CASSLIQGEQFF.

Of note for this clonotype: This could be a read error, since a much larger clone is one nucleotide away. J is TRBJ2-4 and V is TRBV20-1; TRBD2 is a possible D gene (5 bases). The J call may be incorrect, as the DNA end agrees better with TRBJ2-7. Per the germline V gene, CDR1 is DFQATT and CDR2 is SNEGSKA (reference sequence). This CDR3 contains 11 residues. CDR3 sequence: CGATGVNEQYF. In DNA form, the CDR3 reads TGCGGTGCTACCGGGGTGAACGAGCAGTACTTC.

The rearrangement uses TRBV24-1 and TRBJ2-1; 8 bases fit TRBD2. CDR3 length: 16 residues. Germline CDR1 is KGHDR and CDR2 is SFDVKD. After removal of 3 bases from V and 0 bases from J, the junction contained 3 bases not matched to a gene. The CDR3 loop is CATSDPGGSSYNEQFF. In DNA, the CDR3 is TGTGCCACCAGTGATCCGGGGGGGAGCTCCTACAATGAGCAGTTCTTC.

The rearrangement joins TRBV29-1 to TRBJ2-7; TRBD2 is a possible D gene (7 bases). CDR3 length: 15 residues. The germline CDR1 and CDR2 sequences are SQVTM and ANQGSEA. The V gene lost 6 bases and the J gene lost 4 bases, with 22 bases spanning the gap. The CDR3 DNA reads as TGCAGCGTCGGCAGGGGAGGGGGGACCCTATACGAGCAGTACTTC. It yields the protein CSVGRGGGTLYEQYF.

V and J are TRBV5-1 and TRBJ2-3; 7 nucleotides align to TRBD1. Losses at the gene ends were 2 bases for V and 2 bases for J; bases not matched to a gene: 11. CDR3 length: 17 residues. Germline CDR1 SGHRS, CDR2 YFSETQ. The CDR3 DNA is TGCGCCAGCAGCTTCGGTTCGGCAGGGGGTTTCACAGATACGCAGTATTTT. Its translation: CASSFGSAGGFTDTQYF.

The rearrangement uses TRBV18 and TRBJ1-2, with 10 bases aligning to TRBD1. CDR1 is KGHSH and CDR2 is LQKENI in the germline V gene. Germline trimming cut 3 bases from V and 2 bases from J; bases unmatched to any gene: 6. CDR3 length: 16 amino acids. Here the CDR3 DNA reads TGTGCCAGCTCACCGGGACAGGGGTCCTACAACTATGGCTACACCTTC. Residues: CASSPGQGSYNYGYTF. Full variable domain (remainder filled in from reference TRBV18 and TRBJ1-2): NAGVMQNPRHLVRRRGQEARLRCSPMKGHSHVYWYRQLPEEGLKFMVYLQKENIIDESGMPKERFSAEFPKEGPSILRIQQVVRGDSAAYFCASSPGQGSYNYGYTFGSGTRLTVV.

This clonotype occurred many times. The rearrangement links TRBV5-1 to TRBJ2-3; weak D call: TRBD2 (5 bases). CDR1 SGHRS and CDR2 YFSETQ come from the germline V gene. CDR3 length equals 14 residues. V gave up 1 base and J gave up 2 bases, with 8 bases separating them. CDR3 region: CASSLRGPTDTQYF. The CDR3 DNA sequence: TGCGCCAGCAGCTTGCGGGGTCCCACAGATACGCAGTATTTT.